Shown below are 5 T cell receptor beta chains from a single sample sequenced in a study of cytomegalovirus exposure and HLA in healthy donors (dated by TCRdb to the late 2010s). The protocol used for the library was the immunoSEQ multiplex PCR assay. TCRdb stores this immuneACCESS table with in-frame sequences only. Part of the clones is absent; in the studies checked, under half of the shortfall reflects unresolved V genes, and no reason is known for the rest. This sample lists 150,000 to 200,000 clones; roughly 86% were detected once. About a tenth of the sample is taken by the ten largest. Sequencing input: PBMCs. These receptors were collected from a woman younger than 30 in good health and CMV-seropositive.

V gene TRBV27 combines with J gene TRBJ1-1; tentatively, D is TRBD1 (5 bases). The CDR3 is 15 residues long. Germline assignment: CDR1 MNHEY and CDR2 SMNVEV (reference sequence). Trimming stripped 4 bases from V and 1 base from J, with 13 bases between. The CDR3 protein is CASSYSAGGNTEAFF. CDR3 sequence (DNA): TGTGCCAGCAGTTACTCGGCCGGGGGGAACACTGAAGCTTTCTTT.

The chain is built from TRBV7-6 and TRBJ1-5; tentative D call: TRBD1 (5 bases). V was clipped by 5 bases and J by 8 bases, with 16 bases between them. The CDR3 sequence is 14 residues long. Per the germline V gene, CDR1 is SGHVS and CDR2 is FNYEAQ. CDR3 in DNA: TGTGCCAGCAGCCCGGCCCAGGGCGGGGAGCCCCAGCATTTT. It translates to CASSPAQGGEPQHF. The complete variable domain, with remaining parts taken from reference TRBV7-6 and TRBJ1-5, reads GAGVSQSPRYKVTKRGQDVALRCDPISGHVSLYWYRQALGQGPEFLTYFNYEAQQDKSGLPNDRFSAERPEGSISTLTIQRTEQRDSAMYRCASSPAQGGEPQHFGDGTRLSIL.

The chain recombines TRBV5-1 with TRBJ1-3; no clear D gene. Germline assignment: CDR1 SGHRS and CDR2 YFSETQ. V was shortened by 4 bases and J by 4 bases, with 12 bases between the two germline ends. The CDR3 loop spans 14 amino acids. The CDR3 DNA sequence: TGCGCCAGCAGCGAGGGATTCTCGGGAAACACCATATATTTT. It is translated as CASSEGFSGNTIYF.

The chain uses TRBV5-5 and TRBJ1-1, with no clear D. The CDR3 is 14 residues long. V shed 4 bases and J shed 4 bases, with 14 bases lying between them. CDR1 and CDR2 from the germline V gene are SGHKS and YYEKEE (reference sequence). CDR3 sequence (DNA): TGTGCCAGCAGCATGGCCGGGTCCGGCACTGAAGCTTTCTTT. Protein product: CASSMAGSGTEAFF.

J is TRBJ2-3 and V is TRBV11-3; 7 positions agree with TRBD2. CDR3 length equals 15 residues. CDR1 and CDR2 (germline): SGHNT, YENEEA. With V trimmed by 1 base and J by 5 bases, 6 bases remained unmatched. CDR3 nucleotides: TGTGCCAGCAGCTTAGGAGCGGGAATGTTAGATACGCAGTATTTT. Translation: CASSLGAGMLDTQYF.